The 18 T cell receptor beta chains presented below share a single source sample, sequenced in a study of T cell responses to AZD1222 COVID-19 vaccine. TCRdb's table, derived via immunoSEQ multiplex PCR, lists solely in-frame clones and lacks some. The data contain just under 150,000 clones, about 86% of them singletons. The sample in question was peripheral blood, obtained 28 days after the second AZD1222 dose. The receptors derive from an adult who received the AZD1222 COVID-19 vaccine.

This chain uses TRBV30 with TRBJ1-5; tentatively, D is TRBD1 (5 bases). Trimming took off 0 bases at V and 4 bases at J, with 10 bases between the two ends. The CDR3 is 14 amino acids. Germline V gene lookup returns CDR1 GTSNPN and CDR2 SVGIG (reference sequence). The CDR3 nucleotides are TGTGCCTGGAGTGTCCTCGGGGGGAATCAGCCCCAGCATTTT. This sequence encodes CAWSVLGGNQPQHF.

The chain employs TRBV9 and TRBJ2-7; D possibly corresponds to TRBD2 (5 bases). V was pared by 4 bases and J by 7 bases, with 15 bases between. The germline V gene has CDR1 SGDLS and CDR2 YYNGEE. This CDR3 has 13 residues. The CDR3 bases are TGTGCCAGCAGCCCCGAGGGTCAGCGGGAGCAGTACTTC. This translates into CASSPEGQREQYF.

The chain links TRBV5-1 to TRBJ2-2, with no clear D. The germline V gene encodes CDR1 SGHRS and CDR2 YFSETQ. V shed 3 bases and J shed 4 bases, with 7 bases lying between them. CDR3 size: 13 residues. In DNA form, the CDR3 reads TGCGCCAGCAGCTCGATCAGCACCGGGGAGCTGTTTTTT. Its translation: CASSSISTGELFF.

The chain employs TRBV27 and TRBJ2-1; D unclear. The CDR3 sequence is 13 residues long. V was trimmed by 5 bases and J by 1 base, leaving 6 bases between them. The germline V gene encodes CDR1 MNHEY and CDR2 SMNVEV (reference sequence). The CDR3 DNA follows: TGTGCCAGCAGTAGGCCGTCCTACAATGAGCAGTTCTTC. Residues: CASSRPSYNEQFF.

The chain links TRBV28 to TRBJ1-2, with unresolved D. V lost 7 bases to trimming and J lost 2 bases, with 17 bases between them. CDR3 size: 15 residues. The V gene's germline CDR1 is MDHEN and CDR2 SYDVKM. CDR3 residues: CASTSGPGRNYGYTF. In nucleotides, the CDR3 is TGTGCCAGCACGTCGGGCCCGGGGAGGAACTATGGCTACACCTTC.

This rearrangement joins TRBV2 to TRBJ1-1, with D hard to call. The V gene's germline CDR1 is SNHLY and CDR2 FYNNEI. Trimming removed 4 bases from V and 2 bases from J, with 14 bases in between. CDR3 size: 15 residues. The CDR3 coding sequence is TGTGCCAGCAGTGGATTCGTTGGCTATAACACTGAAGCTTTCTTT. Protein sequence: CASSGFVGYNTEAFF.

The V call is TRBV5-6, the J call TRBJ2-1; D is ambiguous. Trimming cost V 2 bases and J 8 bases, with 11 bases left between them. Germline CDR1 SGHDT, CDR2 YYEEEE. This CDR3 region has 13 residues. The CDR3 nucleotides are TGTGCCAGCAGCTTCACCGGCTGGGATGAGCAGTTCTTC. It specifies CASSFTGWDEQFF.

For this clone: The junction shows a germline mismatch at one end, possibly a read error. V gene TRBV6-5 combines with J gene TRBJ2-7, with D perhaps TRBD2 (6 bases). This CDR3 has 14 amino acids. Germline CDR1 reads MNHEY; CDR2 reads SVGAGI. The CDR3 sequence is CVSSHPVASDEQYF. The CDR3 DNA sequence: TGTGTCAGCAGCCACCCCGTGGCTAGCGACGAGCAGTACTTC.

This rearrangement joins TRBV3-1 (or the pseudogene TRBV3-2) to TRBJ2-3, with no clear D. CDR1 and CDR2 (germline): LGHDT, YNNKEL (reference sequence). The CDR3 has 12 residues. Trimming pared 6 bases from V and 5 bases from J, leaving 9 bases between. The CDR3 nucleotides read TGTGCCAGCAGGCGAGGCGGAGATACGCAGTATTTT. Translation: CASRRGGDTQYF.

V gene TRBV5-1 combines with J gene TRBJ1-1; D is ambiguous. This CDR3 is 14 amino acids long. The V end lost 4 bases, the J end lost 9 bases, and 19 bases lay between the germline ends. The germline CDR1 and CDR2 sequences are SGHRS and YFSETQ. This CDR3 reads CASSPRGETVQAFF. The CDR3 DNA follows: TGCGCCAGCAGCCCCCGAGGAGAAACTGTTCAAGCTTTCTTT.

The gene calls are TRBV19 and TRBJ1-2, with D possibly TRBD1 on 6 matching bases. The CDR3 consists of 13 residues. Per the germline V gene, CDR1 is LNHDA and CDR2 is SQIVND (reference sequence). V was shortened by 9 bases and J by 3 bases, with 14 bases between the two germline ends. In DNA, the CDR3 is TGTGCCAGCGGGGTACAGGGAGACTATGGCTACACCTTC. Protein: CASGVQGDYGYTF. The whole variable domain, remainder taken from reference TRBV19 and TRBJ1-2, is DGGITQSPKYLFRKEGQNVTLSCEQNLNHDAMYWYRQDPGQGLRLIYYSQIVNDFQKGDIAEGYSVSREKKESFPLTVTSAQKNPTAFYLCASGVQGDYGYTFGSGTRLTVV.

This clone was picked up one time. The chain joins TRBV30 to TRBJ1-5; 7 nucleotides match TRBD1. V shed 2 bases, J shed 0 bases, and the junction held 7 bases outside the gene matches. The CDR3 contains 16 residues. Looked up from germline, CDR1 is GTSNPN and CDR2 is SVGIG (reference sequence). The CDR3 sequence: CAWSQGGGYSNQPQHF. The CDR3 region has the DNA TGTGCCTGGAGTCAGGGGGGGGGTTATAGCAATCAGCCCCAGCATTTT.

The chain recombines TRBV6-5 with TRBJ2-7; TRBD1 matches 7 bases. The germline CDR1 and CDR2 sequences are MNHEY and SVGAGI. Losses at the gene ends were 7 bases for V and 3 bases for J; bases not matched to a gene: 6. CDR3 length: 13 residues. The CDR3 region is CASTRGTDYEQYF. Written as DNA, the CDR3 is TGTGCCAGCACCCGTGGGACAGACTACGAGCAGTACTTC.

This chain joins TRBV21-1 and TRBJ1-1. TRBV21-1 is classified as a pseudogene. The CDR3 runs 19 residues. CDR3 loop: CASSTLLHGRTPMNTEAFF. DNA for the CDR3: TGTGCCAGCAGCACATTACTACACGGACGAACTCCTATGAACACTGAAGCTTTCTTT.

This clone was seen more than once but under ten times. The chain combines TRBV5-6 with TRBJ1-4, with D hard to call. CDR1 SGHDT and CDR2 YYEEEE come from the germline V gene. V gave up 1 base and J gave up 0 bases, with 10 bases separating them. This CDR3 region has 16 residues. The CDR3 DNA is TGTGCCAGCAGCTTGAATGTAGGAACAACTAATGAAAAACTGTTTTTT. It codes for CASSLNVGTTNEKLFF.

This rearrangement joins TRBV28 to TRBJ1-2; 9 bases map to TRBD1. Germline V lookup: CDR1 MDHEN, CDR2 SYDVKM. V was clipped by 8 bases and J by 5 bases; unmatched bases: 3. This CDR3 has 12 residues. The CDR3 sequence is CASADRGYGYTF. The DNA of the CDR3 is TGTGCCAGCGCGGACAGGGGTTATGGCTACACCTTC.

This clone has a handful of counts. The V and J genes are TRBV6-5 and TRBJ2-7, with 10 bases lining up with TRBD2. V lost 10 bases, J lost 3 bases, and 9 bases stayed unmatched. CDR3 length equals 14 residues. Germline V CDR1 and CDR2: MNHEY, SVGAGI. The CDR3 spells CAIKPGLANYEQYF. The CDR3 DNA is TGTGCCATCAAACCGGGACTAGCGAACTACGAGCAGTACTTC.

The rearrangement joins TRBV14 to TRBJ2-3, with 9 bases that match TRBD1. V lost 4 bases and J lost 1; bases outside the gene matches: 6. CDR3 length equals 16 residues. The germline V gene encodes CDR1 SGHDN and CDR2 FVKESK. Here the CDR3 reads CASSLGQGFGTDTQYF. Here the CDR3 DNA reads TGTGCCAGCAGCCTGGGACAGGGATTTGGCACAGATACGCAGTATTTT.